The rows below give T cell receptor beta chains drawn from one sample of a study of PD-1 blockade in classical Hodgkin lymphoma. The repertoire was sequenced with immunoSEQ multiplex PCR; TCRdb's copy has only in-frame clones and lacks some. This sample carries some 150,000 clones, around 73% of them seen once, and the ten largest clones take 9.2%. The sequencing here drew on peripheral blood mononuclear cells (PBMCs), taken before the second cycle of nivolumab. These receptors were obtained from a human donor with classical Hodgkin lymphoma. Each CDR3 is given with its conserved first and last residue. Each record gives: J gene, clone size, D gene, V gene, CDR3 DNA, CDR3 protein. A D gene is named only where the DNA matches it firmly. Not all rows give a size; the values are once, few, many and, for expanded clones, a class.

j_call: TRBJ2-1; clone_size: .; d_call: TRBD2; v_call: TRBV5-6; cdr3_nt: TGTGCCAGCAGCTCGGGTGGTGAGCGGGAGAGCTCCTACAATGAGCAGTTCTTC; cdr3_aa: CASSSGGERESSYNEQFF
j_call: TRBJ1-1; clone_size: .; d_call: TRBD1; v_call: TRBV16; cdr3_nt: TGTGCCAGCAGCCAATCGGGCCTTAGGACAGGGCAGAACACTGAAGCTTTCTTT; cdr3_aa: CASSQSGLRTGQNTEAFF
j_call: TRBJ2-1; clone_size: .; d_call: .; v_call: TRBV7-9; cdr3_nt: TGTGCCAGCAGCTTAGTGAGGGAGATTGAGCAGTTCTTC; cdr3_aa: CASSLVREIEQFF
j_call: TRBJ2-5; clone_size: .; d_call: .; v_call: TRBV10-1; cdr3_nt: TGCGCCAGCAGTGAAGTTCAAGAGACCCAGTACTTC; cdr3_aa: CASSEVQETQYF
j_call: TRBJ2-7; clone_size: .; d_call: TRBD2; v_call: TRBV6-5; cdr3_nt: TGTGCCACATCGGGGGTAGCGGGGTACGAGCAGTACTTC; cdr3_aa: CATSGVAGYEQYF
j_call: TRBJ2-1; clone_size: once; d_call: TRBD2; v_call: TRBV5-8; cdr3_nt: TGTGCCAGCAGCTTCCAAGCGGGGGTGGTATACAATGAGCAGTTCTTC; cdr3_aa: CASSFQAGVVYNEQFF
j_call: TRBJ2-7; clone_size: .; d_call: .; v_call: TRBV10-3; cdr3_nt: TGTGCCATCAGACCCGCGGGACCGGGGTCCTACGAGCAGTACTTC; cdr3_aa: CAIRPAGPGSYEQYF
j_call: TRBJ1-6; clone_size: few; d_call: .; v_call: TRBV10-2; cdr3_nt: TGCGCCACCCAGACAGGTGTCTTCGGATCACCCCTCCACTTT; cdr3_aa: CATQTGVFGSPLHF
j_call: TRBJ2-1; clone_size: .; d_call: TRBD2; v_call: TRBV12-5; cdr3_nt: TGTGCTAGTGGTTTGGTAAAACTAGCGAAAGTCAATGAGCAGTTCTTC; cdr3_aa: CASGLVKLAKVNEQFF
j_call: TRBJ2-7; clone_size: .; d_call: .; v_call: TRBV18; cdr3_nt: TGTGCCAGCTCACCCCGGGGCCCCTACGAGCAGTACTTC; cdr3_aa: CASSPRGPYEQYF
j_call: TRBJ2-7; clone_size: .; d_call: .; v_call: TRBV2; cdr3_nt: TGTGCCAGCACCCAAGGGCAGACTTCCTACGAGCAGTACTTC; cdr3_aa: CASTQGQTSYEQYF
j_call: TRBJ2-1; clone_size: .; d_call: .; v_call: TRBV14; cdr3_nt: TGTGCCAGCAGCCAATCTAGGGCCCCGAACAATGAGCAGTTCTTC; cdr3_aa: CASSQSRAPNNEQFF
j_call: TRBJ2-5; clone_size: .; d_call: TRBD2; v_call: TRBV4-2; cdr3_nt: TGTGCCAGCAGCCAAGGAGAAGGACTAGCGGAGGGGTGGGAGACCCAGTACTTC; cdr3_aa: CASSQGEGLAEGWETQYF
j_call: TRBJ1-2; clone_size: .; d_call: TRBD1; v_call: TRBV5-4; cdr3_nt: TGTGCCAGCAGCTTGTTAAAGGGGGCGAGTGGCTACACCTTC; cdr3_aa: CASSLLKGASGYTF
j_call: TRBJ1-1; clone_size: once; d_call: TRBD1; v_call: TRBV28; cdr3_nt: TGTGCCAGCGAGGGACAGGTGGTTACTGAAGCTTTCTTT; cdr3_aa: CASEGQVVTEAFF
j_call: TRBJ2-3; clone_size: .; d_call: .; v_call: TRBV5-1; cdr3_nt: TGCGCCAGCAGGGTAGGACCTAGCACAGATACGCAGTATTTT; cdr3_aa: CASRVGPSTDTQYF
j_call: TRBJ2-5; clone_size: .; d_call: TRBD1; v_call: TRBV11-1; cdr3_nt: TGTGCCAGCAGCTCCCTAGGACAGGGGAAAGAGACCCAGTACTTC; cdr3_aa: CASSSLGQGKETQYF
j_call: TRBJ2-7; clone_size: .; d_call: .; v_call: TRBV27; cdr3_nt: TGTGCCAGCGGCAGATTCGGCGGGGTACACGAGCAGTACTTC; cdr3_aa: CASGRFGGVHEQYF
j_call: TRBJ2-6; clone_size: .; d_call: .; v_call: TRBV13; cdr3_nt: TGTGCCAGCAGCTTTACTGGGGCCAACGTCCTGACTTTC; cdr3_aa: CASSFTGANVLTF
j_call: TRBJ1-2; clone_size: .; d_call: .; v_call: TRBV28; cdr3_nt: TGTGCCAGCAGTTTATCGCCGGGTGAATTGTTCGGCTACACCTTC; cdr3_aa: CASSLSPGELFGYTF
j_call: TRBJ1-4; clone_size: .; d_call: .; v_call: TRBV2; cdr3_nt: TGTGCCAGCAGTCAAGGGAAGACAACTAATGAAAAACTGTTTTTT; cdr3_aa: CASSQGKTTNEKLFF
j_call: TRBJ1-1; clone_size: .; d_call: .; v_call: TRBV9; cdr3_nt: TGTGCCAGCAGCGCGGACGGAGGGGGAAGGGTGAACACTGAAGCTTTCTTT; cdr3_aa: CASSADGGGRVNTEAFF
j_call: TRBJ2-7; clone_size: once; d_call: TRBD2; v_call: TRBV2; cdr3_nt: TGTGCCAGCAGGGGGACTAGGGACTCCTACGAGCAGTACTTC; cdr3_aa: CASRGTRDSYEQYF
j_call: TRBJ1-2; clone_size: .; d_call: TRBD1; v_call: TRBV19; cdr3_nt: TGTGCCAGTAGCCACCAGGGACAGGGGGCTGATGGCTACACCTTC; cdr3_aa: CASSHQGQGADGYTF
j_call: TRBJ1-1; clone_size: .; d_call: .; v_call: TRBV10-3; cdr3_nt: TGTGCCATCAGTGAAATCCAGTCCACTGAAGCTTTCTTT; cdr3_aa: CAISEIQSTEAFF
j_call: TRBJ2-3; clone_size: .; d_call: TRBD2; v_call: TRBV7-9; cdr3_nt: TGTGCCAGCAGCCAAGCTGGGGTAGCGGGGGGAGATACGCAGTATTTT; cdr3_aa: CASSQAGVAGGDTQYF
j_call: TRBJ2-7; clone_size: .; d_call: .; v_call: TRBV9; cdr3_nt: TGTGCCAGCAGCGTATCGGCGGGAACCTACGAGCAGTACTTC; cdr3_aa: CASSVSAGTYEQYF
j_call: TRBJ1-5; clone_size: .; d_call: TRBD1; v_call: TRBV7-3; cdr3_nt: TGTGCCAGCAGCTTAATGGCAGTCGGTGGGGACAGCGTCCCGCGAACCCAGCATTTT; cdr3_aa: CASSLMAVGGDSVPRTQHF
j_call: TRBJ2-7; clone_size: .; d_call: TRBD1; v_call: TRBV18; cdr3_nt: TGTGCCAGCTCACCACTCGAGACAGGGTTATACGAGCAGTACTTC; cdr3_aa: CASSPLETGLYEQYF
j_call: TRBJ2-5; clone_size: .; d_call: .; v_call: TRBV27; cdr3_nt: TGTGCCAGCAGCGTTAGCGGCAGGGGGACAGAGACCCAGTACTTC; cdr3_aa: CASSVSGRGTETQYF
j_call: TRBJ2-2; clone_size: .; d_call: TRBD1; v_call: TRBV19; cdr3_nt: TGTGCCAGTAGTCCGGGACAGGCATTCGCCGGGGAGCTGTTTTTT; cdr3_aa: CASSPGQAFAGELFF
j_call: TRBJ2-5; clone_size: .; d_call: TRBD2; v_call: TRBV4-2; cdr3_nt: TGTGCCAGCAGCCACGGACTAGCGGGACTGGAGGAAGAGACCCAGTACTTC; cdr3_aa: CASSHGLAGLEEETQYF
j_call: TRBJ2-2; clone_size: .; d_call: TRBD1; v_call: TRBV28; cdr3_nt: TGTGCCAGCAGTTCGGGACAGGGCACCGGGGAGCTGTTTTTT; cdr3_aa: CASSSGQGTGELFF
j_call: TRBJ2-5; clone_size: .; d_call: .; v_call: TRBV7-3; cdr3_nt: TGTGCCAGCAGCTTAGGAGGGAGATACCAAACTGAGACCCAGTACTTC; cdr3_aa: CASSLGGRYQTETQYF
j_call: TRBJ1-2; clone_size: few; d_call: .; v_call: TRBV6-4; cdr3_nt: TGTGCCAGCAGTGACGGGGCAGCCGGAGGTTATGGCTACACCTTC; cdr3_aa: CASSDGAAGGYGYTF
j_call: TRBJ2-3; clone_size: once; d_call: .; v_call: TRBV27; cdr3_nt: TGTGCCAGCAGTTCCCTTACCAGTAGCACAGATACGCAGTATTTT; cdr3_aa: CASSSLTSSTDTQYF
j_call: TRBJ1-2; clone_size: .; d_call: .; v_call: TRBV28; cdr3_nt: TGTGCCAGCAGTTTGGGCTGGATCCTATCAGACTATGGCTACACCTTC; cdr3_aa: CASSLGWILSDYGYTF
j_call: TRBJ1-5; clone_size: once; d_call: TRBD1; v_call: TRBV18; cdr3_nt: TGTGCCAGCTCACCGTTACACTTGACAGGGGGCAATCAGCCCCAGCATTTT; cdr3_aa: CASSPLHLTGGNQPQHF
j_call: TRBJ2-3; clone_size: .; d_call: .; v_call: TRBV5-1; cdr3_nt: TGCGCCAGCAGCTTTCCGGGCCACACAGATACGCAGTATTTT; cdr3_aa: CASSFPGHTDTQYF
j_call: TRBJ1-1; clone_size: medium-sized; d_call: .; v_call: TRBV7-2; cdr3_nt: TGTGCCAGCGGGGCTGATAGGATCACTGAAGCTTTCTTT; cdr3_aa: CASGADRITEAFF
j_call: TRBJ2-7; clone_size: .; d_call: .; v_call: TRBV18; cdr3_nt: TGTGCCAGCTCCCGTAAGGGGCCTAGTACGTACGAGCAGTACTTC; cdr3_aa: CASSRKGPSTYEQYF